This TCR beta chain was obtained from a study of blood T cells in healthy people across ages. Study-wide context: Per every two T cells, about one barcoded beta molecule was captured by template switching. Study-wide findings and caveats: Shifts in expanded clonotypes may have been confounded by donor CMV status, which was unknown. A greater number of naive CD4+ cells and higher diversity distinguished long-lived donors from aged donors.

Concerning this clonotype itself: Its antigen is unknown.

Together with a sample-barcoded 5' primer, a J-beta primer mix was included in a second PCR lasting about 6 to 11 cycles. Unique molecular identifiers of 12 random nucleotides labeled each cDNA. TCRdb redid the calling of the 5' RACE reads with MiXCR, one entry per CDR3 protein. This table holds over a million distinct CDR3 sequences, 42% found once. The sequenced sample consisted of blood. The sequence was collected from a woman under 30 in good health.

CDR3 loop: CASSKQGRNEQYF. The CDR3 nucleotides read TGTGCCAGCAGCAAACAGGGGCGAAACGAGCAGTACTTC. This chain connects TRBV5-6 to TRBJ2-7, with TRBD1 matching over 7 bases. V lost 4 bases and J lost 5; bases outside the gene matches: 6. Per germline, CDR1 SGHDT and CDR2 YYEEEE. The CDR3 runs 13 residues.